This T cell receptor beta chain was identified during a study of Tregs in tolerant kidney transplant recipients. Related graft donors supplied nonmyeloablative bone marrow transplants, and mixed chimerism was transient. Findings and caveats of the study: For some patients, primers changed over time, blocking nucleotide-level comparison. This study did not directly address biological reproducibility.

Method: immunoSEQ multiplex PCR; TCRdb's copy keeps in-frame clones and lacks some. This repertoire comprises 13,000 to 15,000 clones; its ten largest clones make up approximately 30%. Unmatched junction bases numbered 10, after V lost 5 bases and J lost 4 bases. Germline CDR1 is DFQATT and CDR2 is SNEGSKA (reference sequence). The CDR3 is 15 residues long. Turning to this clone: Antigen: not known. From the germline J gene comes the end of the CDR3, since the read stops 3 residues before it.

Specimen: CD8+ T cells from blood (PBMCs), collected 6 months after the transplant. This chain links TRBV20-1 with TRBJ2-3; the match to TRBD2 covers 9 bases. The origin of this receptor is a human patient who received a combined kidney and bone marrow transplant. A share of the T cells may be of graft donor origin. The CDR3 bases that were read are TGCAGTGCTGAATACGGGCGGGGGGGATCAGATACG. As protein: CSAEYGRGGSDT. The full CDR3 sequence reads CSAEYGRGGSDTQYF.